The 5 T cell receptor beta chains below all came from one sample that was sequenced in a study of CD8 T cell repertoires and HIV-1 epitope variants. Only in-frame clones appear in the TCRdb table, and some are missing; sequencing was by immunoSEQ multiplex PCR. The sample has about 5,000 clones; approximately 70% are singletons. Their antigen targets remain unknown. Sequencing used cultured CD8+ T cells derived from PBMCs. The receptor source for this set is a male donor with HIV.

This clone was detected only once. One junction end disagrees with the germline gene, perhaps due to a read error. V usage is TRBV28 and J usage is TRBJ2-7, with 7 bases fitting TRBD1. There are 14 residues in the CDR3. The germline gives CDR1 MDHEN, CDR2 SYDVKM. CDR3 DNA sequence: TGTGCCAGCAGTCCGCCTCGGGACAGTAGAGAGCAGCACTTC. It codes for CASSPPRDSREQHF.

In this sample, this clone turned up a few times. The chain has TRBV19 and TRBJ2-1, with 8 bases identical to TRBD2. Germline CDR1 and CDR2: LNHDA and SQIVND (reference sequence). This CDR3 has 12 amino acids. Trimming at V came to 5 bases and at J to 10 bases, leaving 4 bases not matched to a gene. CDR3 protein: CASSFVAGEQFF. The DNA for the CDR3 is TGTGCCAGTAGTTTCGTAGCGGGAGAGCAGTTCTTC.

This clone was seen more than once but under ten times. The chain combines TRBV4-1 with TRBJ1-1; D remains ambiguous. The CDR3 is 13 amino acids. Trimming took off 3 bases at V and 4 bases at J, with 9 bases between the two ends. Germline CDR1 is MGHRA and CDR2 is YSYEKL. Written as DNA, the CDR3 is TGCGCCAGCAGCCAGGTTTCCATCACTGAAGCTTTCTTT. Translation gives CASSQVSITEAFF.

The chain couples TRBV21-1 to TRBJ1-1; TRBD1 reflects the table's D call only, with no check against the DNA. TRBV21-1 is given as a pseudogene. This CDR3 is 21 amino acids long. The CDR3 DNA sequence: TGTGCCAGCAGGATACAAAGGAGGGGACAGGTGCCATCCAGAGCGAACACTGAAGCTTTCTTT. Protein product: CASRIQRRGQVPSRANTEAFF.

This clone occurred a few times. The junction departs from the called germline gene at one end, perhaps through a read error. Other nucleotide sequences in the sample specify the same CDR3. This chain uses TRBV11-1 with TRBJ1-1, with D hard to call. The CDR3 runs to 15 residues. Germline loops: CDR1 SGHAT, CDR2 FQDESV (reference sequence). CDR3: CASSPQAIPNTEAFF. The CDR3 DNA is TGTGCCAGCAGCCCCCAGGCGATCCCGAACACTGAGGCTTTCTTT.